This entry lists 13 T cell receptor beta chains sequenced from one sample in a study of control samples from healthy donors and cancer patients. TCRdb's copy holds only in-frame clones and misses some; the assay was immunoSEQ multiplex PCR. The sample shows 150,000 or so clones, over 85% of them seen only once. Material: blood. These receptor sequences come from a man younger than 30 in good health.

The chain joins TRBV19 to TRBJ1-2; D is possibly TRBD1 (6 bases). Germline values: CDR1 LNHDA, CDR2 SQIVND (reference sequence). CDR3 size: 15 residues. Trimming removed 3 bases at V and 8 bases at J, with 19 bases between. CDR3 DNA sequence: TGTGCCAGTAGTATTCCAGGGGTTGGTTATGACGGCTACACCTTC. Protein sequence: CASSIPGVGYDGYTF.

The chain has TRBV30 and TRBJ1-1; D not resolved. V lost 2 bases to trimming and J lost 5 bases, with 12 bases between them. CDR1 GTSNPN and CDR2 SVGIG come from the germline V gene (reference sequence). The length of the CDR3 is 13 residues. CDR3 sequence reads: CAWSPNVGTEAFF. The CDR3 DNA reads as TGTGCCTGGAGTCCAAACGTGGGGACTGAAGCTTTCTTT.

As to this clone: Other DNA sequences in this sample translate to the same CDR3. The V gene is TRBV9, the J gene TRBJ1-1; weak D call: TRBD1 (6 bases). Trimming shortened V by 3 bases and J by 4 bases, and 13 bases separated the two germline ends. Germline CDR1 SGDLS, CDR2 YYNGEE. CDR3 length: 14 residues. CDR3 loop: CASSGHTGFTEAFF. The CDR3 nucleotides read TGTGCCAGCAGCGGACATACAGGGTTCACTGAAGCTTTCTTT.

This chain connects TRBV5-4 to TRBJ1-2; D may be TRBD1 (5 bases). Germline V gene lookup returns CDR1 SGHNT and CDR2 YYREEE (reference sequence). The CDR3 has 14 amino acids. V lost 3 bases and J 4 bases, leaving 13 bases between the germline ends. Here the CDR3 DNA reads TGTGCCAGCAGCTCTTTAGGAGGGGCCTATGGCTACACCTTC. It codes for CASSSLGGAYGYTF. Looking up the rest from reference TRBV5-4 and TRBJ1-2 gives the full variable domain: ETGVTQSPTHLIKTRGQQVTLRCSSQSGHNTVSWYQQALGQGPQFIFQYYREEENGRGNFPPRFSGLQFPNYSSELNVNALELDDSALYLCASSSLGGAYGYTFGSGTRLTVV.

The chain recombines TRBV2 with TRBJ1-6; D is ambiguous. V was cut by 1 base and J by 10 bases, with 14 bases left in between. Germline values: CDR1 SNHLY, CDR2 FYNNEI. This CDR3 comprises 15 residues. DNA for the CDR3: TGTGCCAGCAGTGAAGAGACACCTATGGGATCACCCCTCCACTTT. Its protein product is CASSEETPMGSPLHF.

The chain combines TRBV10-2 with TRBJ2-5; 10 nucleotides match TRBD2. Germline-derived CDR1 and CDR2 are WSHSY and SAAADI. After removal of 0 bases from V and 2 bases from J, the junction contained 3 bases not matched to a gene. There are 16 residues in the CDR3. DNA for the CDR3: TGCGCCAGCAGTGAGTCAACTAGCGGGGCTCAAGAGACCCAGTACTTC. Its translation is CASSESTSGAQETQYF.

The chain joins TRBV30 to TRBJ1-2, with D tentatively TRBD1 (5 bases). The ends were cut back, 2 bases at V and 4 bases at J, with 20 bases in the middle. The CDR3 loop spans 16 amino acids. The germline V gene encodes CDR1 GTSNPN and CDR2 SVGIG (reference sequence). CDR3 DNA: TGTGCCTGGAGTTATGACCGGGGGGAGAGGAGCTATGGCTACACCTTC. This gives the protein CAWSYDRGERSYGYTF.

The chain recombines TRBV6-2 or TRBV6-3 with TRBJ1-5; D is undetermined. In germline, CDR1 is MNHEY, CDR2 SVGEGT. The CDR3 has 17 residues. Trimming stripped 3 bases from V and 0 bases from J, with 15 bases between. The CDR3 DNA follows: TGTGCCAGCAGTTATCTTCGCTATCCTTATAGCAATCAGCCCCAGCATTTT. Residues: CASSYLRYPYSNQPQHF.

The J gene is TRBJ2-3, the V gene TRBV10-3; 14 nucleotides align to TRBD2. Germline CDR1 reads ENHRY; CDR2 reads SYGVKD. With V trimmed by 2 bases and J by 6 bases, 7 bases remained unmatched. The CDR3 is 17 amino acids. As DNA, the CDR3 is TGTGCCATCAGTGAGAGCACCCGGACTAGCGGGGGGGATACGCAGTATTTT. This codes for CAISESTRTSGGDTQYF.

The chain recombines TRBV5-1 with TRBJ2-5; 7 nucleotides agree with TRBD1. Germline CDR1 is SGHRS and CDR2 is YFSETQ. The CDR3 spans 17 residues. Trimming cost V 4 bases and J 5 bases; bases outside gene matches: 17. CDR3 in amino acids: CASSPPGRDSPRETQYF. CDR3 sequence (DNA): TGCGCCAGCAGCCCTCCGGGCCGGGACAGCCCCCGGGAGACCCAGTACTTC. Drawing the rest from reference TRBV5-1 and TRBJ2-5, the complete variable domain is KAGVTQTPRYLIKTRGQQVTLSCSPISGHRSVSWYQQTPGQGLQFLFEYFSETQRNKGNFPGRFSGRQFSNSRSEMNVSTLELGDSALYLCASSPPGRDSPRETQYFGPGTRLLVL.

The chain is built from TRBV18 and TRBJ1-1; the D is unclear. This CDR3 region has 16 residues. Germline lookup yields CDR1 KGHSH and CDR2 LQKENI. V was cut by 2 bases and J by 1 base, with 14 bases left in between. The CDR3 loop reads CASSPTMVVGNTEAFF. The CDR3 DNA sequence: TGTGCCAGCTCACCAACTATGGTGGTGGGGAACACTGAAGCTTTCTTT.

J is TRBJ1-3 and V is TRBV7-2; D is unresolved. Germline-derived CDR1 and CDR2 are SGHTA and FQGNSA. This CDR3 spans 17 amino acids. Between the trimmed V and J ends, which lost 7 bases and 0 bases, there was a span of 19 bases. The CDR3 is CASKDRAAPFSGNTIYF. CDR3 DNA sequence: TGTGCCAGCAAGGATCGGGCAGCTCCCTTCTCTGGAAACACCATATATTTT.

CDR3 DNA sequence: TGTGCCAGCAGTCGCCGCCAGGGGGTATATCAGCCCCAGCATTTT. This codes for CASSRRQGVYQPQHF. The chain carries TRBV2 and TRBJ1-5; 7 bases align to TRBD1. V lost 5 bases to trimming and J lost 5 bases; unmatched junction nucleotides: 9. The germline V gene encodes CDR1 SNHLY and CDR2 FYNNEI. This CDR3 spans 15 amino acids.